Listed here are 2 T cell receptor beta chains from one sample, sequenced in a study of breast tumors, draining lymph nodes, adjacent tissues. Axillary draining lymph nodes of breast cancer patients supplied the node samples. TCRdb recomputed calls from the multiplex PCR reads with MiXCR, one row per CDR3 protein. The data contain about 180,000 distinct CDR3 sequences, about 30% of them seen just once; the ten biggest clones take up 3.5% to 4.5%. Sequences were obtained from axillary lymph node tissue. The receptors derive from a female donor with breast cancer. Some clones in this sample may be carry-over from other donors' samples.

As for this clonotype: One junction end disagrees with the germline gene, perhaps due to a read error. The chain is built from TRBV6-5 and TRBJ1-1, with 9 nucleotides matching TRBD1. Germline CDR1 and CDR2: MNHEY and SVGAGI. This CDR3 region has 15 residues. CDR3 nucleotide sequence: TGTGCCAGCATTGTACACAGGGGGCGGAACATTGAAGCTTTCTTT. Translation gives CASIVHRGRNIEAFF.

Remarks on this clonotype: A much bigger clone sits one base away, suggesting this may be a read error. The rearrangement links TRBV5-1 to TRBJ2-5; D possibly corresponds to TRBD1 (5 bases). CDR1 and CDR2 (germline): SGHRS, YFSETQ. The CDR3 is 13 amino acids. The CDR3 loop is CAGAGLVRETQDF. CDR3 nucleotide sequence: TGCGCCGGAGCAGGGCTAGTGCGTGAGACCCAGGACTTC.